The clone carrying this T cell receptor beta chain was recorded many times. Antigen: not known. The data were taken from a study of identical twins. General study points: It was possible that invariant MAIT and iNKT cells partly confounded the zero-insertion analyses. Memory repertoires lacked the insertion deficit that abundant cord blood beta clonotypes showed.

The ends were cut back, 1 base at V and 0 bases at J, with 13 bases in the middle. Germline values: CDR1 SGHRS, CDR2 YFSETQ. This CDR3 spans 16 amino acids. TCRdb reanalysed the 5' RACE reads using MiXCR and keeps one entry per CDR3 protein. There are 570,000 or so distinct CDR3 sequences in the sample; more than 9% occur only once, and around 3% lies in the top ten. The same sample was also studied in work on yellow fever vaccine responses in identical twins.

The chain uses TRBV5-1 and TRBJ1-2; no reliable D call. The source material was PBMCs. The receptor was derived from a woman under 30 in good health. The CDR3 region has the DNA TGCGCCAGCAGCTTGACGTTGTCAGTGACTAACTATGGCTACACCTTC. This gives the protein CASSLTLSVTNYGYTF.